A single sample gave rise to the 5 T cell receptor beta chains below, sequenced in a study of T-cell reconstitution after alpha-beta-depleted transplantation in children. Preparation of the TCRbeta library was carried out with unique molecular identifiers. MiXCR was run by TCRdb on the PCR reads, yielding one entry per CDR3 protein. The sample includes fewer than 750,000 distinct CDR3 sequences, 23% of them seen just once. This sample comprised PBMCs, mostly from graft donor cells, obtained 360 days after TCRalphabeta/CD19-depleted stem cell transplant. The receptors shown here come from a boy in the first two years of life who had a stem cell transplant for acute myeloid leukemia, so the T cells may come from the graft donor.

This clonotype has at least ten counts. This sequence joins TRBV7-9 and TRBJ2-5; 7 bases are a match to TRBD1. Germline V gene lookup returns CDR1 SEHNR and CDR2 FQNEAQ (reference sequence). The trim removed 4 bases at V and 3 bases at J, leaving 11 bases unmatched. The CDR3 sequence is 16 residues long. For the CDR3, the DNA is TGTGCCAGCAGCTACCCGATCCGGGACAGCAAAGAGACCCAGTACTTC. This codes for CASSYPIRDSKETQYF. The entire variable domain, with the rest obtained from reference TRBV7-9 and TRBJ2-5, is as follows: DTGVSQNPRHKITKRGQNVTFRCDPISEHNRLYWYRQTLGQGPEFLTYFQNEAQLEKSRLLSDRFSAERPKGSFSTLEIQRTEQGDSAMYLCASSYPIRDSKETQYFGPGTRLLVL.

This clonotype was observed a few times. The chain uses TRBV12-3 or TRBV12-4 and TRBJ2-3, with D possibly called TRBD1 or TRBD2 (6 bases each). V lost 5 bases and J 2 bases, leaving 17 bases between the germline ends. The CDR3 runs to 16 residues. The CDR3 nucleotides read TGTGCCAGCAGTCCCCGGGGTACGGGGGCCACAGATACGCAGTATTTT. It specifies CASSPRGTGATDTQYF.

Here the CDR3 DNA reads TGCGCCAGCAGAGACCGGGGGGCGGACGCTAGCACAGATACGCAGTATTTT. It is translated as CASRDRGADASTDTQYF. The chain is built from TRBV5-1 and TRBJ2-3, with D tentatively TRBD2 (7 bases). The CDR3 has 17 amino acids. V was cut by 5 bases and J by 0 bases, with 19 bases left in between. Germline lookup yields CDR1 SGHRS and CDR2 YFSETQ.

This clonotype was counted a few times. V usage is TRBV25-1 and J usage is TRBJ2-3; the match to TRBD2 covers 7 bases. V was clipped by 2 bases and J by 10 bases; unmatched bases: 9. This CDR3 is built from 14 residues. The germline V gene has CDR1 MGHDK and CDR2 SYGVNS. CDR3 region: CASSETAGVPSQYF. In DNA, the CDR3 is TGTGCCAGCAGTGAAACCGCGGGGGTCCCTTCGCAGTATTTT.

This rearrangement joins TRBV27 to TRBJ2-1; D might be TRBD1 (5 bases). V was pared by 4 bases and J by 4 bases, with 14 bases between. CDR1 is MNHEY, CDR2 SMNVEV, per germline (reference sequence). This CDR3 spans 15 amino acids. This CDR3 reads CASSSGMTVYNEQFF. The DNA for the CDR3 is TGTGCCAGCAGTTCAGGAATGACAGTTTACAATGAGCAGTTCTTC.